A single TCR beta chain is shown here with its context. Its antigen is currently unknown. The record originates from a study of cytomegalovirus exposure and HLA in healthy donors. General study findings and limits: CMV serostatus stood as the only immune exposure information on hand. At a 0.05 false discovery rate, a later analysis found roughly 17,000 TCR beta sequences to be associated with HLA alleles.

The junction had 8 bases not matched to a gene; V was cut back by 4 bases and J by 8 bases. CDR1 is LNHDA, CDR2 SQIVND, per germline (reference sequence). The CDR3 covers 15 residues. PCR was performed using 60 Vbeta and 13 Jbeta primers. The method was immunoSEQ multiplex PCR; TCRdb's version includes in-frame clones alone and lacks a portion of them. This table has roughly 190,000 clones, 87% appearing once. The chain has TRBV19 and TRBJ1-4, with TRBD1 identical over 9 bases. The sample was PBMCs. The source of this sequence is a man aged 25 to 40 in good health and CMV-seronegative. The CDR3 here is CASSTTGTGREKLFF. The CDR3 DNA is TGTGCCAGTAGTACCACCGGGACAGGGAGAGAAAAACTGTTTTTT.